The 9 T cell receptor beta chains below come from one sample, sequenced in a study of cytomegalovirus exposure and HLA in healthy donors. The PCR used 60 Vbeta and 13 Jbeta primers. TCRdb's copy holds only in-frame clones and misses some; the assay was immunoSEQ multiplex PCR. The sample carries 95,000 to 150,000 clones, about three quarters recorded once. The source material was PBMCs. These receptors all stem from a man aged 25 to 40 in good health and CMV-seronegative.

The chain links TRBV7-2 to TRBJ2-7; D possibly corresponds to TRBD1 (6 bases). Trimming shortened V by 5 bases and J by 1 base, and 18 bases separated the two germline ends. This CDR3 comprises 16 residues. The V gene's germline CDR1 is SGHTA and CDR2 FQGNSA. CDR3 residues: CASSHDSQGSSYEQYF. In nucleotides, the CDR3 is TGTGCCAGCAGCCACGACAGTCAGGGGAGTTCCTACGAGCAGTACTTC.

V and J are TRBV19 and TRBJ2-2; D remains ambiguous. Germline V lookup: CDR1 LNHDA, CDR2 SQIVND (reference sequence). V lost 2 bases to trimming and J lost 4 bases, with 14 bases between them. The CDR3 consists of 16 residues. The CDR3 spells CASSIISSGATGELFF. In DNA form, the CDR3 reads TGTGCCAGTAGTATAATCTCCTCGGGTGCCACCGGGGAGCTGTTTTTT.

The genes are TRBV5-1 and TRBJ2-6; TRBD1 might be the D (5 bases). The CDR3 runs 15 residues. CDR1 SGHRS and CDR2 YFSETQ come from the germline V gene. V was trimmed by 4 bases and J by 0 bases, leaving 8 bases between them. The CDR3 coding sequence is TGCGCCAGCAGCCCGGACACCTCTGGGGCCAACGTCCTGACTTTC. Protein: CASSPDTSGANVLTF.

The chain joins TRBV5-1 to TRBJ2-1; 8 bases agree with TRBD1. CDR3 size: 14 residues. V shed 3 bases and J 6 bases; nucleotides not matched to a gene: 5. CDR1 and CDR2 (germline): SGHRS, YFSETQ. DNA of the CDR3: TGCGCCAGCAGCTCGGGACAGGTCGGCAATGAGCAGTTCTTC. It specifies CASSSGQVGNEQFF.

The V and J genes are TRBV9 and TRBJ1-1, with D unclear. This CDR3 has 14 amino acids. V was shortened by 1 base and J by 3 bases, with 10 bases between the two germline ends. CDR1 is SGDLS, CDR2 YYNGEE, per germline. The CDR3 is CASSVRARDTEAFF. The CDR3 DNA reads TGTGCCAGCAGCGTAAGGGCGAGGGACACTGAAGCTTTCTTT.

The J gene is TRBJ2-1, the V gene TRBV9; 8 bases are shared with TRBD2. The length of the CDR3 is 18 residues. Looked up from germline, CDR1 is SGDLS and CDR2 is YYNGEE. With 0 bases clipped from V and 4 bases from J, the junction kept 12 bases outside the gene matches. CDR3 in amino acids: CASSVAGSGAITYNEQFF. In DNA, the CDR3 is TGTGCCAGCAGCGTAGCAGGTAGCGGGGCGATAACGTACAATGAGCAGTTCTTC.

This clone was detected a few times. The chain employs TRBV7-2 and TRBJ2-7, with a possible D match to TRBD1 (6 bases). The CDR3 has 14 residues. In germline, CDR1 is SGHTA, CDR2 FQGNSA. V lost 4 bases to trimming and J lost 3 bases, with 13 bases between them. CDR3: CASSSQTGLYEQYF. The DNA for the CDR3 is TGTGCCAGCAGCTCCCAGACAGGACTCTACGAGCAGTACTTC.

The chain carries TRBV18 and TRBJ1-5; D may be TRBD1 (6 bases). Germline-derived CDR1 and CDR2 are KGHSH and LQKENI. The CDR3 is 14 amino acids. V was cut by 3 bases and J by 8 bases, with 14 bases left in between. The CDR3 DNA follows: TGTGCCAGCTCACCGGACGTACAGGGCGAGCCCCAGCATTTT. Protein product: CASSPDVQGEPQHF.

CDR3 in amino acids: CASSLGQVETQYF. The CDR3 DNA follows: TGCGCCAGCAGCTTGGGTCAGGTAGAGACCCAGTACTTC. This chain links TRBV5-1 with TRBJ2-5; D unresolved. Germline V CDR1 and CDR2: SGHRS, YFSETQ. V lost 0 bases to trimming and J lost 4 bases, with 7 bases between them. The CDR3 spans 13 residues.